This entry features one TCR beta chain sequence. The data were taken from a study of blood T cell repertoires in COVID-19. In the study overall: Whether acute or convalescent, the COVID-19 samples came from the United States, Italy and Spain. Nucleic acid was either cDNA or gDNA, and it came from T cells, B-cell-depleted T cells, or PBMCs.

In the original analysis: The authors estimated nucleated cell counts from reference gene primer amplification. Using immunoSEQ multiplex PCR, the repertoire was profiled, and TCRdb retains in-frame clones only, with some absent. The DNA was the basis for D and trimming; V, J and clone size are from that table. The sample has under 200,000 clones, roughly 85% seen once; the top ten hold roughly 8%. CDR1 and CDR2 from the germline V gene are SQVTM and ANQGSEA. CDR3 length: 13 amino acids. The V segment lost 6 bases and the J segment 3 bases; nucleotides outside the gene matches: 7. This TCR derives from a man in his 60s with acute or convalescent COVID-19. This sequence joins TRBV29-1 and TRBJ2-7, with 8 bases lining up with TRBD2. Sequencing was done on a sample of peripheral blood. DNA of the CDR3: TGCAGCGTCCAAGCGGGGGAGTTCTACGAGCAGTACTTC. This sequence encodes CSVQAGEFYEQYF.